Below, 6 T cell receptor beta chains from the same sample are listed, as sequenced in a study of blood T cell repertoires in COVID-19. The repertoire was sequenced with immunoSEQ multiplex PCR; TCRdb's copy has only in-frame clones and lacks some. The profile shows some 190,000 clones, roughly 88% of them singletons. Sequencing was performed on peripheral blood. All receptors derive from a man younger than 35 with active or convalescent COVID-19.

The sample holds one count of this clone. This chain joins TRBV2 and TRBJ1-5; 8 positions match TRBD1. This CDR3 is 19 amino acids long. The V gene's germline CDR1 is SNHLY and CDR2 FYNNEI. J lost 4 bases, V lost 6 bases, and 20 bases had no gene match. CDR3 region: CASRELMGQDLVSNQPQHF. The CDR3 DNA is TGTGCCAGCAGGGAGTTGATGGGACAGGACTTGGTTAGTAATCAGCCCCAGCATTTT.

V is TRBV2 and J is TRBJ1-2, with TRBD1 identical over 8 bases. Per germline, CDR1 SNHLY and CDR2 FYNNEI. The CDR3 is 15 amino acids. J gave up 6 bases and V 6 bases, and 12 bases lay outside the gene matches. CDR3 amino acids: CASRVFQGAEDGYTF. As DNA, the CDR3 is TGTGCCAGCAGGGTATTCCAGGGGGCAGAGGATGGCTACACCTTC.

The chain recombines TRBV11-2 with TRBJ2-4, with D perhaps TRBD2 (6 bases). CDR1 is SGHAT and CDR2 is FQNNGV in the germline V gene. Trimming took off 7 bases at V and 15 bases at J, with 16 bases between the two ends. The CDR3 contains 11 residues. The CDR3 loop reads CASTTRAGLYF. For the CDR3, the DNA is TGTGCCAGCACCACAAGGGCGGGGTTGTACTTC. The full variable domain, its missing parts supplied by reference TRBV11-2 and TRBJ2-4, is EAGVAQSPRYKIIEKRQSVAFWCNPISGHATLYWYQQILGQGPKLLIQFQNNGVVDDSQLPKDRFSAERLKGVDSTLKIQPAKLEDSAVYLCASTTRAGLYFGAGTRLSVL.

This chain links TRBV5-4 with TRBJ2-3; 9 positions agree with TRBD2. The CDR3 length is 18 residues. V lost 4 bases, J lost 6 bases, and 18 bases stayed unmatched. CDR1 is SGHNT, CDR2 YYREEE, per germline (reference sequence). The CDR3 loop reads CASSGGWASGVPGDTQYF. As DNA, the CDR3 is TGTGCCAGCAGCGGAGGTTGGGCTAGCGGGGTACCAGGGGATACGCAGTATTTT.

The rearrangement links TRBV3-1 (or the pseudogene TRBV3-2) to TRBJ1-5; D is uncertain. V gave up 1 base and J gave up 7 bases, with 14 bases separating them. The CDR3 is 15 amino acids. From germline, CDR1 is LGHDT and CDR2 YNNKEL (reference sequence). The CDR3 coding sequence is TGTGCCAGCAGCCAAGGTCATAATACGGGGCAGCCCCAGCATTTT. It codes for CASSQGHNTGQPQHF.

This clone occurred a few times. Other DNA variants within this sample encode the same CDR3. The chain links TRBV5-4 to TRBJ1-2; possible D gene TRBD1, 5 bases. Looked up from germline, CDR1 is SGHNT and CDR2 is YYREEE (reference sequence). This CDR3 has 13 amino acids. Trimming pared 0 bases from V and 2 bases from J, leaving 5 bases between. The CDR3 here is CASSLAGNYGYTF. The CDR3 region has the DNA TGTGCCAGCAGCTTGGCAGGGAACTATGGCTACACCTTC.